This TCR beta chain stems from a study of shared clonotypes between healthy human individuals. Assay used: immunoSEQ multiplex PCR; TCRdb lists only in-frame clones, some missing. The sample lists 780,000 or so clones, around 77% occurring once. In germline, CDR1 is SGHRS, CDR2 YFSETQ. Trimming pared 0 bases from V and 2 bases from J, leaving 10 bases between. This CDR3 comprises 15 residues. CD4+ cells yielded CD45RA+ naive and CD45RA-negative memory subsets. Notes on this clone: Its antigen remains unidentified.

Study conclusions and caveats: The represented genetic and exposure-history diversity was limited by the small number of donors. Larger estimated richness was generally seen in naive subsets than in memory subsets.

This rearrangement joins TRBV5-1 to TRBJ2-3, with D hard to call. Material: memory CD4+ T cells sorted from blood. Subset specified: CD45RA-negative fraction. This TCR was sampled from a woman aged 25 to 39 in good health. CDR3 region: CASSLGGSYTDTQYF. The CDR3 coding sequence is TGCGCCAGCAGCTTGGGCGGCTCTTACACAGATACGCAGTATTTT.